This T cell receptor (beta chain) was recovered during a study of blood T cell repertoires in COVID-19. Study as a whole: Collection of acute and convalescent COVID-19 samples took place in the United States, Italy and Spain. PBMCs, B-cell-depleted T cells, or T cells were the source of the cDNA or gDNA that made up the material.

Per the original methods: From reference gene primer amplification, estimates of nucleated cell counts were derived. Profiling relied on immunoSEQ multiplex PCR, and the TCRdb table lists in-frame clones only, not all of them. V and J calls and clone size follow that table, whereas D and trimming were derived from the DNA. The sample has fewer than 350,000 clones, approximately 91% seen once. The CDR3 covers 15 residues. J lost 2 bases, V lost 2 bases, and 2 bases had no gene match. The germline V gene has CDR1 SGHAT and CDR2 FQNNGV. Sequenced: peripheral blood. The chain uses TRBV11-2 and TRBJ2-7; 11 nucleotides line up with TRBD2. The clonotype was recovered from a man in his late teens or twenties with active or convalescent COVID-19. CDR3 residues: CASSLLAGGTYEQYF. The CDR3 DNA reads TGTGCCAGCAGCTTACTAGCGGGGGGCACCTACGAGCAGTACTTC.